Listed below are T cell receptor beta chains from one sample, sequenced in a study of tumor-infiltrating lymphocytes in oesophageal squamous cell carcinoma. TCRdb re-called the PCR reads through MiXCR, storing one row per CDR3 protein. The sample yields about 15,000 distinct CDR3 sequences, around half seen once. The specimen was blood. The origin of the receptors is a male donor with esophageal squamous cell carcinoma. CDR3s include the opening cysteine and the closing phenylalanine or tryptophan. The order of the fields is J gene, clone size, CDR3 length, V gene, D gene, CDR3 DNA, CDR3 protein. A D gene is named only where the DNA matches it firmly. Size is stated for part of the rows, as once, few or many counts, or as a class when the clone is expanded.

>TRBJ2-1|NA|16|TRBV7-9|NA
TGTGCTAGCAGCCCGACTTCGGGGCCTTTCGGTAATGAGCAGTTCTTC
CASSPTSGPFGNEQFF
>TRBJ2-4|NA|14|TRBV7-9|NA
TGTGCCAGGAGCACTACGGTAGGGGGGTCCATTCAGTACTTC
CARSTTVGGSIQYF
>TRBJ1-3|NA|15|TRBV7-9|NA
TGTGCCAGCAGCGCCTACAGGGAATCTGGAAACACCATATATTTT
CASSAYRESGNTIYF
>TRBJ2-3|NA|15|TRBV7-6|NA
TGTGCCAGCAGCTCCGCAGGGAGAAGCACAGATACGCAGTATTTT
CASSSAGRSTDTQYF
>TRBJ2-1|NA|17|TRBV7-2|TRBD2
TGTGCCAGCAGCCCCGGTAAGGGTAGCGGGTCCTACAATGAGCAGTTCTTC
CASSPGKGSGSYNEQFF
>TRBJ2-7|NA|15|TRBV7-2|NA
TGTGCCAGCAGCTTAGAAGCAGAAACCTACAATGAGCAGTACTTC
CASSLEAETYNEQYF
>TRBJ2-7|NA|13|TRBV7-9|NA
TGTGCCAGCAGCCCGCTGAACTCCTACGAGCAGTACTTC
CASSPLNSYEQYF
>TRBJ2-4|NA|12|TRBV20-1|TRBD2
TGCAGTGCTAGCCGGACTAGTAGAGAGCAGTACTTC
CSASRTSREQYF
>TRBJ1-2|few|15|TRBV5-1|TRBD1
TGCGCCAGCAGCCAGGAGGGGGCCCTCCTCTATGGCTACACCTTC
CASSQEGALLYGYTF
>TRBJ2-3|few|15|TRBV9|TRBD2
TGTGCCAGCAGCGTAGGACTAGCGGACGGAGATACGCAGTATTTT
CASSVGLADGDTQYF
>TRBJ2-4|NA|12|TRBV7-6|NA
TGTGCCAGCAGCCCAGGGGACTCACCCCTCCACTTC
CASSPGDSPLHF